The 31 T cell receptor beta chains listed next were all sequenced from one sample in a study of T-cell reconstitution after alpha-beta-depleted transplantation in children (dated by TCRdb to the mid-2010s). The library relied on PCR. The data were produced on an Illumina HiSeq 2500. TCR libraries were prepared with molecular barcoding, using unique molecular identifiers to normalize TCRbeta repertoire quantification. TCRdb took the public reads, trimmed them with fastp at Q25, ran MiXCR for clone calling and kept in-frame beta chains. CDR3 protein duplicates are merged, each entry listing the most common genes and DNA. The sample data list some 460,000 distinct CDR3 sequences, and around 15% of these were observed just once. Of the sample, roughly 29% falls within the top ten clones. The treatment or condition tag for this specimen amounts to: allogeneic hematopoietic cell transplantation with graft depleted of TCRalphabeta T cells and CD19 B cells.

Sample: PBMCs, mostly from graft donor cells, taken 360 days after TCRalphabeta/CD19-depleted stem cell transplant. These receptors all stem from a boy younger than two who had a stem cell transplant for Wiskott-Aldrich syndrome, so the T cells may come from the graft donor.

The rearrangement links TRBV24-1 to TRBJ2-1; TRBD2 agrees at 8 bases. The J segment lost 7 bases and the V segment lost 3 bases, leaving 10 bases of the junction unmatched. CDR3 length equals 16 residues. The V gene's germline CDR1 is KGHDR and CDR2 SFDVKD. CDR3 DNA sequence: TGTGCCACCAGTGATCCGGGAGGGCCCCAGAGAAATGAGCAGTTCTTC. Protein sequence: CATSDPGGPQRNEQFF.

The J gene is TRBJ2-5, the V gene TRBV3-1; 8 bases line up with TRBD1. Looked up from germline, CDR1 is LGHDT and CDR2 is YNNKEL (reference sequence). The CDR3 loop spans 17 amino acids. Unmatched junction bases numbered 14, after V lost 4 bases and J lost 4 bases. This chain's CDR3 is CASSPSPGQGIVETQYF. The DNA of the CDR3 is TGTGCCAGCAGCCCGTCACCCGGACAGGGAATAGTAGAGACCCAGTACTTC.

J is TRBJ2-2 and V is TRBV3-1; 7 bases fit TRBD2. The germline gives CDR1 LGHDT, CDR2 YNNKEL (reference sequence). Unmatched junction bases numbered 8, after V lost 3 bases and J lost 4 bases. CDR3 size: 16 residues. The CDR3 DNA reads as TGTGCCAGCAGCCAGATAGCGGGTACATTCACCGGGGAGCTGTTTTTT. Its translation: CASSQIAGTFTGELFF. Full variable domain (remainder filled in from reference TRBV3-1 and TRBJ2-2): DTAVSQTPKYLVTQMGNDKSIKCEQNLGHDTMYWYKQDSKKFLKIMFSYNNKELIINETVPNRFSPKSPDKAHLNLHINSLELGDSAVYFCASSQIAGTFTGELFFGEGSRLTVL.

This clonotype turned up a few times. The chain couples TRBV4-1 to TRBJ1-4, with TRBD1 matching 12 bases. CDR3 size: 17 residues. The germline V gene has CDR1 MGHRA and CDR2 YSYEKL. Losses at the gene ends were 1 base for V and 8 bases for J; bases not matched to a gene: 8. This CDR3 is CASSQVSSGTGGEKLFF. The CDR3 bases are TGCGCCAGCAGCCAAGTGAGTTCCGGGACAGGGGGCGAAAAACTGTTTTTT.

The CDR3 DNA is TGCAGTGCTAGAGATTATAAGCGGGTGGACAATGAGCAGTTCTTC. This sequence encodes CSARDYKRVDNEQFF. The chain has TRBV20-1 and TRBJ2-1, with D perhaps TRBD2 (6 bases). CDR3 length: 15 amino acids. V was shortened by 0 bases and J by 5 bases, with 14 bases between the two germline ends. In germline, CDR1 is DFQATT, CDR2 SNEGSKA (reference sequence).

At least ten counts were recorded for this clonotype. V and J are TRBV6-1 and TRBJ1-4, with D unresolved. In germline, CDR1 is MNHNS, CDR2 SASEGT. The CDR3 extends over 14 amino acids. Trimming stripped 4 bases from V and 7 bases from J, with 13 bases between. The CDR3 protein is CASSATGNLEKLFF. The CDR3 nucleotides are TGTGCCAGCAGTGCCACGGGCAACCTTGAAAAACTGTTTTTT.

The chain is built from TRBV11-2 and TRBJ2-7; D gene unclear. Germline assignment: CDR1 SGHAT and CDR2 FQNNGV. The V and J ends lost 4 bases and 2 bases respectively, with 15 bases between them. There are 15 residues in the CDR3. The DNA of the CDR3 is TGTGCCAGCAGCTCCCACGGTGACGGAACCTACGAGCAGTACTTC. It specifies CASSSHGDGTYEQYF.

This CDR3 reads CATSSPGQGTDTQYF. CDR3 nucleotide sequence: TGTGCCACCAGCAGTCCGGGACAGGGGACAGATACGCAGTATTTT. This chain connects TRBV15 to TRBJ2-3; 10 bases are a match to TRBD1. Germline loops: CDR1 LNHNV, CDR2 YYDKDF (reference sequence). The length of the CDR3 is 15 residues. Trimming at V came to 3 bases and at J to 3 bases, leaving 3 bases not matched to a gene. Variable domain in full (rest from reference TRBV15 and TRBJ2-3): DAMVIQNPRYQVTQFGKPVTLSCSQTLNHNVMYWYQQKSSQAPKLLFHYYDKDFNNEADTPDNFQSRRPNTSFCFLDIRSPGLGDTAMYLCATSSPGQGTDTQYFGPGTRLTVL.

This clonotype was picked up many times. V is TRBV2 and J is TRBJ1-6; D is unresolved. This CDR3 has 12 residues. Germline CDR1 and CDR2: SNHLY and FYNNEI. The ends were cut back, 3 bases at V and 6 bases at J, with 3 bases in the middle. CDR3 sequence (DNA): TGTGCCAGCAGTGACACTAATTCACCCCTCCACTTT. This translates into CASSDTNSPLHF.

V is TRBV20-1 and J is TRBJ2-7, with 11 bases identical to TRBD2. The junction had 8 bases not matched to a gene; V was cut back by 0 bases and J by 4 bases. The CDR3 sequence is 16 residues long. Germline CDR1 and CDR2: DFQATT and SNEGSKA (reference sequence). DNA for the CDR3: TGCAGTGCTAGAGATAGCGGGAGGGCCTCATGGTACGAGCAGTACTTC. Translation gives CSARDSGRASWYEQYF.

This chain uses TRBV20-1 with TRBJ1-1; D uncertain. This CDR3 is 12 amino acids long. V shed 5 bases and J shed 2 bases, with 9 bases lying between them. Germline lookup yields CDR1 DFQATT and CDR2 SNEGSKA (reference sequence). The CDR3 loop reads CSARTDNTEAFF. The DNA for the CDR3 is TGCAGTGCTCGGACGGATAACACTGAAGCTTTCTTT.

This clonotype has a handful of counts. The V gene is TRBV28, the J gene TRBJ2-7; D call uncertain. Trimming left V 3 bases short and J 7 bases short, with 16 bases between. This CDR3 has 14 residues. The germline V gene encodes CDR1 MDHEN and CDR2 SYDVKM. In DNA, the CDR3 is TGTGCCAGCAGTTTGCCGACGTTCTACGAGGAGCAGTACTTC. Translating gives CASSLPTFYEEQYF.

This clonotype was counted only a few times. The chain joins TRBV24-1 to TRBJ2-1; TRBD2 matches 11 bases. This CDR3 is built from 16 residues. CDR1 is KGHDR and CDR2 is SFDVKD in the germline V gene. J was trimmed by 7 bases and V by 0 bases; bases with no gene match: 4. CDR3 DNA: TGTGCCACCAGTGATTTGCTAGCGGGGGGCCGGAATGAGCAGTTCTTC. This translates into CATSDLLAGGRNEQFF.

A few counts support this clonotype. CDR3 nucleotides: TGTGCCAGCAGCTTCCTACGACGGGGGACAGACTACGAGCAGTACTTC. It translates to CASSFLRRGTDYEQYF. The gene calls are TRBV7-9 and TRBJ2-7; perhaps TRBD1 as D (7 bases). The germline V and J ends were trimmed by 3 bases and 3 bases, with 18 bases remaining between them. CDR1 and CDR2 (germline): SEHNR, FQNEAQ (reference sequence). CDR3 length: 16 amino acids.

This clonotype has just a few counts. This rearrangement joins TRBV21-1 to TRBJ2-6; TRBD2 was called by the table and not checked on the DNA. TRBV21-1 has pseudogene status. This CDR3 contains 22 residues. As DNA, the CDR3 is TGTGCCAGCAGCAAAGTGGTATCCGGGACTAGCGGGCCCAGCTCTGGGGCCAACGTCCTGACTTTC. Protein product: CASSKVVSGTSGPSSGANVLTF.

This clonotype appeared a few times. This chain uses TRBV6-5 with TRBJ2-7, with 7 bases that match TRBD1. Germline V gene sequence: CDR1 MNHEY, CDR2 SVGAGI. There are 15 residues in the CDR3. V dropped 2 bases and J dropped 4; count of bases not matched to a gene: 8. CDR3 residues: CASSYRDRVPYEQYF. CDR3 nucleotide sequence: TGTGCCAGCAGTTACCGCGACAGGGTCCCATACGAGCAGTACTTC.

The sample holds a few counts of this clonotype. The CDR3 protein is CSAGKGPNTEAFF. The CDR3 bases are TGCAGCGCGGGCAAGGGGCCGAACACTGAAGCTTTCTTT. This chain connects TRBV29-1 to TRBJ1-1; possible D gene TRBD1, 5 bases. V lost 7 bases and J lost 1, with 13 bases in between. The V gene's germline CDR1 is SQVTM and CDR2 ANQGSEA. The CDR3 extends over 13 amino acids.

This clonotype was counted only a few times. The CDR3 DNA is TGTGCCAGCAGTTTATGGCCCCCTAGCGGGGTCCCCTACGAGCAGTACTTC. Encoded protein: CASSLWPPSGVPYEQYF. The chain is built from TRBV27 and TRBJ2-7; 9 bases agree with TRBD2. This CDR3 has 17 residues. Germline V lookup: CDR1 MNHEY, CDR2 SMNVEV (reference sequence). Trimming took 1 base from V and 2 from J; bases not matched to a gene: 9.

In regard to this clonotype: In this CDR3 the conserved last residue, phenylalanine or tryptophan, is missing, so a read error is likely. The V call is TRBV10-3, the J call TRBJ1-5, with D uncertain. Germline V lookup: CDR1 ENHRY, CDR2 SYGVKD. CDR3 length: 14 residues. Trimming shortened V by 2 bases and J by 1 base, and 6 bases separated the two germline ends. In nucleotides, the CDR3 is TGTGCCATCAGTGAGATAAGGAGCAATCAGCCCCAGCATCTT. Translating gives CAISEIRSNQPQHL.

Ten or more counts support this clonotype. This sequence joins TRBV2 and TRBJ2-2, with D possibly called TRBD1 or TRBD2 (5 bases each). Trimming took 6 bases from V and 1 from J, leaving 15 bases between them. Germline CDR1 reads SNHLY; CDR2 reads FYNNEI. This CDR3 contains 16 residues. In DNA form, the CDR3 reads TGTGCCAGCAGGGGGTCGGGGCCTAGGAACACCGGGGAGCTGTTTTTT. Amino acid sequence: CASRGSGPRNTGELFF.

This clonotype was recorded many times. This sequence joins TRBV7-9 and TRBJ2-7, with 7 bases matching TRBD1. The CDR3 has 15 amino acids. CDR1 is SEHNR and CDR2 is FQNEAQ in the germline V gene (reference sequence). V lost 5 bases to trimming and J lost 0 bases; unmatched junction nucleotides: 7. CDR3 in amino acids: CASSPRQGSSYEQYF. DNA of the CDR3: TGTGCCAGCAGCCCTAGACAGGGTAGCTCCTACGAGCAGTACTTC.

Many counts were recorded for this clonotype. This chain links TRBV18 with TRBJ2-7, with D perhaps matching TRBD1 or TRBD2 (5 bases each). Trimming left V 3 bases short and J 5 bases short, with 17 bases between. Germline CDR1 reads KGHSH; CDR2 reads LQKENI. The length of the CDR3 is 15 residues. CDR3 sequence reads: CASSPGTGSFHEQYF. The DNA for the CDR3 is TGTGCCAGCTCACCCGGGACGGGGTCTTTCCACGAGCAGTACTTC.

In this sample, this clonotype turned up a few times. The chain has TRBV24-1 and TRBJ2-7; D remains ambiguous. With 3 bases removed from V and 4 bases from J, the gap between germline ends came to 9 bases. The germline V gene has CDR1 KGHDR and CDR2 SFDVKD. The CDR3 is made up of 13 amino acids. In DNA form, the CDR3 reads TGTGCCACCAGTGATGGAGAGTTTTACGAGCAGTACTTC. Protein sequence: CATSDGEFYEQYF.

This clonotype appeared a few times. V usage is TRBV7-8 and J usage is TRBJ2-7; 8 nucleotides agree with TRBD1. V lost 4 bases, J lost 0 bases, and 8 bases stayed unmatched. The CDR3 totals 16 residues. Germline values: CDR1 SGHVS, CDR2 FQNEAQ. CDR3 nucleotides: TGTGCCAGCAGCTCCAGACAGGGGCTAAACTCCTACGAGCAGTACTTC. Its translation: CASSSRQGLNSYEQYF.

The rearrangement links TRBV2 to TRBJ2-1; D call uncertain. V lost 2 bases and J 6 bases, leaving 26 bases between the germline ends. This CDR3 is built from 19 residues. Germline loops: CDR1 SNHLY, CDR2 FYNNEI. CDR3 sequence reads: CASSEPPSKKTLSLNEQFF. CDR3 coding DNA: TGTGCCAGCAGTGAACCGCCGTCGAAGAAAACCCTCTCACTCAATGAGCAGTTCTTC.

This clonotype has just a few counts. The V call is TRBV20-1, the J call TRBJ2-7; a weak D match, TRBD2 (7 bases). The germline V gene has CDR1 DFQATT and CDR2 SNEGSKA (reference sequence). With 7 bases removed from V and 7 bases from J, the gap between germline ends came to 14 bases. CDR3 length: 11 residues. This CDR3 is CSGARGGEQYF. In DNA form, the CDR3 reads TGCAGTGGGGCCAGGGGAGGGGAGCAGTACTTC.

This clonotype has only a few counts. V gene TRBV6-2 or TRBV6-3 combines with J gene TRBJ2-1; possibly TRBD1 for D (6 bases). CDR1 MNHEY and CDR2 SVGEGT come from the germline V gene. The CDR3 runs to 14 residues. V gave up 6 bases and J gave up 6 bases, with 15 bases separating them. As DNA, the CDR3 is TGTGCCAGCAGAGGGGGACCTCTGAGCAATGAGCAGTTCTTC. Residues: CASRGGPLSNEQFF.

This rearrangement joins TRBV7-2 to TRBJ2-4; D is unclear. The V gene lost 0 bases and the J gene lost 0 bases, with 12 bases spanning the gap. This CDR3 region has 17 residues. In germline, CDR1 is SGHTA, CDR2 FQGNSA. The CDR3 is CASSLAPTALAKNIQYF. In DNA, the CDR3 is TGTGCCAGCAGCTTAGCACCGACTGCGTTAGCCAAAAACATTCAGTACTTC.

The genes are TRBV6-1 and TRBJ1-6, with 7 bases lining up with TRBD1. Germline V gene data show CDR1 as MNHNS and CDR2 as SASEGT. Germline trimming cut 6 bases from V and 5 bases from J; bases unmatched to any gene: 10. CDR3 length: 16 residues. CDR3 sequence reads: CASSNNRGRDNSPLHF. CDR3 DNA: TGTGCCAGCAGCAATAACAGGGGTAGGGATAATTCACCCCTCCACTTT.

CDR3 nucleotide sequence: TGTGCCAGCAGCGAACTTAATGGACAGCCGTCCTACGAGCAGTACTTC. Protein product: CASSELNGQPSYEQYF. The chain joins TRBV5-6 to TRBJ2-7; tentatively, D is TRBD1 (6 bases). This CDR3 comprises 16 residues. The V end lost 4 bases, the J end lost 1 base, and 18 bases lay between the germline ends. Germline CDR1 SGHDT, CDR2 YYEEEE.

This clonotype occurred a few times. The CDR3 DNA sequence: TGTGCCAGCAGCTTCCTACAGGCTGGAGCTTTCTTT. Protein sequence: CASSFLQAGAFF. V is TRBV7-9 and J is TRBJ1-1; D might be TRBD1 (5 bases). Germline V gene sequence: CDR1 SEHNR, CDR2 FQNEAQ (reference sequence). The CDR3 sequence is 12 residues long. The germline V and J ends were trimmed by 3 bases and 10 bases, with 12 bases remaining between them.